The rows below give T cell receptor beta chains drawn from one sample of a study of blood T cell repertoires in COVID-19. Profiling relied on immunoSEQ multiplex PCR, and the TCRdb table lists in-frame clones only, not all of them. The sample lists some 150,000 clones, roughly four fifths occurring once. Material for sequencing was peripheral blood. The receptors derive from a woman at least 80 years old with acute or convalescent COVID-19. The CDR3 runs from the conserved cysteine through the conserved F or W. A D gene is named only where the DNA matches it firmly. Size is omitted from some rows. Given values are once, few, many or a class for expanded clones.

d_call clone_size j_call v_call cdr3_aa cdr3_nt
TRBD2 - TRBJ2-5 TRBV10-2 CASSEGLAETQYF TGCGCCAGCAGTGAGGGACTAGCGGAGACCCAGTACTTC
- few TRBJ1-1 TRBV5-5 CASSRKGTEAFF TGTGCCAGCAGCCGGAAGGGGACTGAAGCTTTCTTT
- - TRBJ1-3 TRBV10-3 CAFSGTGTGNTIYF TGTGCCTTTTCCGGGACTGGAACTGGAAACACCATATATTTT
TRBD1 - TRBJ1-5 TRBV29-1 CSVSDRGPNQPQHF TGCAGCGTGTCGGACAGGGGGCCTAATCAGCCCCAGCATTTT
TRBD1 - TRBJ1-5 TRBV5-1 CASSPGQGVQPQHF TGCGCCAGCAGCCCGGGACAGGGAGTACAGCCCCAGCATTTT
- - TRBJ2-1 TRBV19 CASSSVVSYNEQFF TGTGCCAGTAGTTCGGTCGTCTCCTACAATGAGCAGTTCTTC
- - TRBJ1-2 TRBV29-1 CSVVPLGGYGYTF TGCAGCGTTGTCCCCCTGGGGGGATATGGCTACACCTTC
TRBD1 - TRBJ2-3 TRBV7-2 CASSTDRADTQYF TGTGCCAGCAGCACAGACAGGGCGGATACGCAGTATTTT
- - TRBJ1-2 TRBV6-5 CASSYYVTRSEGYTF TGTGCCAGCAGTTACTATGTGACACGCTCGGAAGGCTACACCTTC
- - TRBJ1-1 TRBV3-1/TRBV3-2 CASSLTLGFTEAFF TGTGCCAGCAGCCTCACGTTGGGCTTCACTGAAGCTTTCTTT
- - TRBJ2-3 TRBV5-1 CASSLAPDPRQLAYF TGCGCCAGCAGCTTGGCCCCCGACCCGCGGCAACTCGCGTATTTT
TRBD2 once TRBJ2-1 TRBV5-1 CASSLLAGSSYNEQFF TGCGCCAGCAGCTTGTTAGCGGGGAGCTCCTACAATGAGCAGTTCTTC
- once TRBJ1-4 TRBV5-1 CASSLEKGGEKLFF TGCGCCAGCAGCTTGGAAAAAGGGGGTGAAAAACTGTTTTTT
- - TRBJ1-1 TRBV19 CASSIRQYHNSYRIGEAFF TGTGCCAGTAGTATCCGACAATATCATAACTCTTACAGGATAGGTGAAGCTTTCTTT
TRBD1 - TRBJ1-1 TRBV7-2 CASSSQGVGTEAFF TGTGCCAGCAGTTCTCAGGGGGTTGGTACTGAAGCTTTCTTT
TRBD1 - TRBJ1-2 TRBV27 CASSLRTGGYYGYTF TGTGCCAGCAGCCTTCGGACAGGGGGTTACTATGGCTACACCTTC
- - TRBJ1-2 TRBV7-3 CASSPGGSYYGYTF TGTGCCAGCAGCCCGGGAGGGAGCTACTATGGCTACACCTTC